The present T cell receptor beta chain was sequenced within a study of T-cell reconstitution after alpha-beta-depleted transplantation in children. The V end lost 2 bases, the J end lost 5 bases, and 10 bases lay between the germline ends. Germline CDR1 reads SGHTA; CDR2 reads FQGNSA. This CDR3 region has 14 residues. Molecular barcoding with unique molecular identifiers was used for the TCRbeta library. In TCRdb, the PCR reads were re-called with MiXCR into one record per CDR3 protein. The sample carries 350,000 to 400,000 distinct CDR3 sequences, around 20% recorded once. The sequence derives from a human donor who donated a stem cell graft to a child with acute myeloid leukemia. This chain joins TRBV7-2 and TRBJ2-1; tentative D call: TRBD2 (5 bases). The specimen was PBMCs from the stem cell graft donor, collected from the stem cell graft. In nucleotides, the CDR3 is TGTGCCAGCAGCTTATGGACTGGAAACAATGAGCAGTTCTTC. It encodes CASSLWTGNNEQFF.